The rows below give T cell receptor beta chains drawn from one sample of a study of T cell responses to AZD1222 COVID-19 vaccine. TCRdb keeps only in-frame clones here, not all; method: immunoSEQ multiplex PCR. The top ten clones hold about 5.7% of a sample with 80,000 or so clones, approximately 90% of them seen once. The starting material was peripheral blood, obtained on day 0 of AZD1222 vaccination. Receptors were obtained from an adult in good health. Both conserved end residues are part of each CDR3. A D gene is named only where the DNA matches it firmly. Expanded clones get a size class; other rows say once, few or many, or leave the size out.

V	J	size	length	D	CDR3	DNA
TRBV3-1/TRBV3-2	TRBJ2-1	.	16	TRBD2	CASSEARSSGYNEQFF	TGTGCCAGCAGCGAAGCCCGAAGTAGCGGGTACAATGAGCAGTTCTTC
TRBV4-3	TRBJ2-1	.	15	TRBD2	CASSQAGGAFHEQFF	TGCGCCAGCAGCCAAGCCGGGGGGGCCTTTCATGAGCAGTTCTTC
TRBV19	TRBJ1-3	.	14	.	CASTPQSSGNTIYF	TGTGCCAGTACCCCCCAAAGCTCTGGAAACACCATATATTTT
TRBV4-1	TRBJ2-7	once	15	TRBD1	CASSQVGTELRGQYF	TGCGCCAGCAGCCAAGTTGGGACAGAGTTACGAGGGCAGTACTTC
TRBV3-1/TRBV3-2	TRBJ1-1	.	13	.	CASLSPPGTEAFF	TGTGCCAGCCTTAGTCCCCCTGGGACTGAAGCTTTCTTT
TRBV13	TRBJ2-1	once	15	.	CASRRGRGAHNEQFF	TGTGCCAGCAGACGAGGGAGGGGGGCCCACAATGAGCAGTTCTTC
TRBV21-1	TRBJ1-2	.	14	.	CASSKPVQARGYTF	TGTGCCAGCAGCAAACCGGTTCAGGCTCGTGGCTACACCTTC
TRBV27	TRBJ2-2	once	14	TRBD1	CASSPTRGTGELFF	TGTGCCAGCAGCCCGACCAGGGGGACCGGGGAGCTGTTTTTT
TRBV27	TRBJ1-5	once	13	.	CASSEYSNQPQHF	TGTGCCAGCAGCGAATATAGCAATCAGCCCCAGCATTTT
TRBV6-1	TRBJ1-2	.	15	.	CASSEVSAGNYGYTF	TGTGCCAGCAGTGAAGTGTCGGCCGGCAACTATGGCTACACCTTC
TRBV6-5	TRBJ2-7	once	12	.	CASSPPYAEQYF	TGTGCCAGCAGCCCCCCCTACGCCGAGCAGTACTTC
TRBV27	TRBJ1-2	.	16	.	CASSTVRGPLNYGYTF	TGTGCCAGCAGCACGGTCCGGGGACCGTTGAACTATGGCTACACCTTC
TRBV11-2	TRBJ1-1	few	16	TRBD1	CASSSGSGGMNTEAFF	TGTGCCAGCAGCTCGGGCTCAGGGGGCATGAACACTGAAGCTTTCTTT
TRBV28	TRBJ2-7	.	14	.	CASSFGGVPYEQYF	TGTGCCAGCAGTTTCGGCGGGGTACCCTACGAGCAGTACTTC
TRBV18	TRBJ2-4	.	15	.	CASSPSTGAKNIQYF	TGTGCCAGCTCACCTTCGACGGGGGCTAAAAACATTCAGTACTTC
TRBV10-3	TRBJ1-2	.	14	TRBD1	CAISERQGASGYTF	TGTGCCATCAGTGAGCGTCAGGGGGCTAGTGGCTACACCTTC
TRBV6-2/TRBV6-3	TRBJ1-2	.	12	.	CASSTWRQWYTF	TGTGCCAGCAGCACGTGGCGACAATGGTACACCTTC
TRBV18	TRBJ1-5	.	14	.	CASSPSSRNQPQHF	TGTGCCAGCTCACCAAGTTCCCGCAATCAGCCCCAGCATTTT
TRBV27	TRBJ1-3	once	11	.	CASRERNTIYF	TGTGCCAGCAGGGAGAGAAACACCATATATTTT
TRBV18	TRBJ2-3	.	16	.	CASSPSVNRRTDTQYF	TGTGCCAGCTCACCATCCGTAAACAGGCGCACAGATACGCAGTATTTT
TRBV12-3/TRBV12-4	TRBJ2-2	.	13	.	CASSLGVVGELFF	TGTGCCAGCAGTTTAGGGGTTGTCGGGGAGCTGTTTTTT
TRBV5-6	TRBJ1-2	.	15	.	CASSLGGRTNYGYTF	TGTGCCAGCAGCTTGGGGGGCAGAACTAACTATGGCTACACCTTC
TRBV10-3	TRBJ1-5	.	16	.	CAISDPGRQAGQPQHF	TGTGCCATCAGTGATCCGGGACGTCAGGCCGGTCAGCCCCAGCATTTT
TRBV24-1	TRBJ1-3	.	16	TRBD1	CATSDNGQGKGNTIYF	TGTGCCACCAGTGATAACGGACAGGGAAAGGGAAACACCATATATTTT
TRBV7-3	TRBJ1-1	.	13	.	CASSFGVGTEAFF	TGTGCCAGCAGCTTTGGGGTGGGCACTGAAGCTTTCTTT
TRBV30	TRBJ2-6	.	17	TRBD1	CAWDPHRGSTGANVLTF	TGTGCCTGGGATCCCCACAGGGGTTCCACCGGGGCCAACGTCCTGACTTTC
TRBV5-4	TRBJ1-2	.	12	.	CASSFSSYGYTF	TGTGCCAGCAGCTTCAGCAGCTATGGCTACACCTTC
TRBV5-6	TRBJ2-7	.	13	TRBD1	CASSLGQGWEQYF	TGTGCCAGCAGCTTGGGACAGGGGTGGGAGCAGTACTTC
TRBV5-4	TRBJ1-1	.	15	.	CASSGPMRENTEAFF	TGTGCCAGCAGCGGACCGATGAGGGAGAACACTGAAGCTTTCTTT
TRBV5-6	TRBJ1-4	once	15	.	CASSVLGGAREKLFF	TGTGCCAGCAGCGTACTGGGGGGAGCGAGGGAAAAACTGTTTTTT
TRBV5-4	TRBJ2-3	.	16	TRBD2	CASSHPPGGRADTQYF	TGTGCCAGCAGCCACCCGCCCGGGGGGAGGGCAGATACGCAGTATTTT
TRBV6-1	TRBJ2-4	.	17	.	CASSDGLPYLAKNIQYF	TGTGCCAGCAGTGACGGACTACCTTATTTAGCCAAAAACATTCAGTACTTC
TRBV19	TRBJ1-1	.	14	.	CASSWDPRGTEAFF	TGTGCCAGTAGTTGGGACCCAAGGGGAACTGAAGCTTTCTTT
TRBV6-5	TRBJ2-1	few	15	.	CASSLTGKTYNEQFF	TGTGCCAGCAGTTTAACCGGGAAAACCTACAATGAGCAGTTCTTC
TRBV6-5	TRBJ1-6	.	15	.	CASKSQGSYNSPLHF	TGTGCCAGCAAGAGTCAGGGGTCCTATAATTCACCCCTCCACTTT
TRBV24-1	TRBJ1-5	.	17	.	CATSDPLTAGNNQPQHF	TGTGCCACCAGTGACCCCCTGACAGCAGGGAATAATCAGCCCCAGCATTTT
TRBV5-1	TRBJ2-7	.	17	.	CASRNFQTDFSPYEQYF	TGCGCCAGCAGGAACTTCCAGACAGATTTTAGCCCCTACGAGCAGTACTTC
TRBV18	TRBJ1-1	.	12	.	CASSPGGGEAFF	TGTGCCAGCTCACCAGGGGGGGGAGAAGCTTTCTTT
TRBV7-6	TRBJ2-5	once	16	.	CASSLGLGRDEETQYF	TGTGCCAGCAGCTTAGGGTTGGGCCGGGACGAAGAGACCCAGTACTTC
TRBV19	TRBJ2-6	.	15	TRBD1	CASSPDRVGANVLTF	TGTGCCAGTAGCCCGGACAGGGTCGGGGCCAACGTCCTGACTTTC
TRBV24-1	TRBJ1-1	.	13	.	CATKKGRNTEAFF	TGTGCCACCAAAAAAGGGCGGAACACTGAAGCTTTCTTT